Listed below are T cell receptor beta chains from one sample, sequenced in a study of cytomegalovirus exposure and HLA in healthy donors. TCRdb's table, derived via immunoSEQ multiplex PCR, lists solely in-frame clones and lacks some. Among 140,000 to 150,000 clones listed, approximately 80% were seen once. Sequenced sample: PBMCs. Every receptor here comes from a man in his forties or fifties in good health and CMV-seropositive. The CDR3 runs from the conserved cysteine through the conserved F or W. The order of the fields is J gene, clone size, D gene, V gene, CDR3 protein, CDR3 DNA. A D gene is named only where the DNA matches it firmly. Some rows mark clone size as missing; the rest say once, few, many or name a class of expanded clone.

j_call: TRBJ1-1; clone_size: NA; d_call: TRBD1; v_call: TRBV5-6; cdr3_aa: CASSRQGRWNTEAFF; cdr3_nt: TGTGCCAGCAGCCGACAGGGGCGATGGAACACTGAAGCTTTCTTT
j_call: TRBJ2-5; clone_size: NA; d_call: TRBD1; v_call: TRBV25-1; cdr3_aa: CASSRLGQAYF; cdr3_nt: TGTGCCAGCAGTCGCCTGGGACAGGCGTACTTC
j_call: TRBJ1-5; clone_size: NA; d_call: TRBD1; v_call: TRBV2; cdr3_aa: CASIRDRGSNQPQHF; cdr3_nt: TGTGCCAGCATACGGGACAGGGGAAGCAATCAGCCCCAGCATTTT
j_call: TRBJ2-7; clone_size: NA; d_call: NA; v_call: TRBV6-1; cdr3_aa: CASSEMGRAGLYEQYF; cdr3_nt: TGTGCCAGCAGTGAAATGGGTCGGGCTGGACTCTACGAGCAGTACTTC
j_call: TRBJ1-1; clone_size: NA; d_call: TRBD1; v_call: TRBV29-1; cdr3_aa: CSVGTGWAFF; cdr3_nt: TGCAGCGTAGGGACAGGGTGGGCTTTCTTT
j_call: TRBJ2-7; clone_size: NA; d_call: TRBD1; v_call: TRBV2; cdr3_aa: CATRKGTDYEQYF; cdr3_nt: TGTGCCACCCGGAAAGGGACAGACTACGAGCAGTACTTC
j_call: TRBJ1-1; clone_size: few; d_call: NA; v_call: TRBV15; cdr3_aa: CATSRVERGTEAFF; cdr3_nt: TGTGCCACCAGCAGAGTCGAACGAGGTACTGAAGCTTTCTTT
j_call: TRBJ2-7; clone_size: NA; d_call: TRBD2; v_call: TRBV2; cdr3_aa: CASPRGALAGGGGSYEQYF; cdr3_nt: TGTGCCAGCCCGCGGGGAGCGCTAGCGGGAGGGGGTGGCTCCTACGAGCAGTACTTC
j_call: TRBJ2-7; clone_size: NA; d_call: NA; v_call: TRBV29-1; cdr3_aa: CSAKTVSNEQYF; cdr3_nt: TGCAGCGCCAAGACAGTAAGTAACGAGCAGTACTTC
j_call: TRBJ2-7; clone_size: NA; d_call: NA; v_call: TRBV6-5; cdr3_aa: CASSYPKRSVEQYF; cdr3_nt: TGTGCCAGCAGTTACCCGAAAAGGAGTGTCGAGCAGTACTTC
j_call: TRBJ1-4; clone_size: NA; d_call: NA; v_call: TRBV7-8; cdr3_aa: CASSLGSGSYEKLFF; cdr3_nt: TGTGCCAGCAGCTTAGGGTCCGGGTCGTATGAAAAACTGTTTTTT
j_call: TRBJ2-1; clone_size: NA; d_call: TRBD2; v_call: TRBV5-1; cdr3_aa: CASSLLAGVENEQFF; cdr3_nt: TGCGCCAGCAGCTTACTAGCGGGAGTGGAGAATGAGCAGTTCTTC
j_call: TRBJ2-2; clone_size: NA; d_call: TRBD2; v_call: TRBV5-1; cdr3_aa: CASSLTGLPNTGELFF; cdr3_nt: TGCGCCAGCAGCCTCACGGGACTACCCAACACCGGGGAGCTGTTTTTT
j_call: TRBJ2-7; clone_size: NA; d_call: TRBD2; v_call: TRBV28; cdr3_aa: CASSSTGTTGYYEQYF; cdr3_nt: TGTGCCAGCAGTAGCACCGGGACTACAGGCTATTACGAGCAGTACTTC
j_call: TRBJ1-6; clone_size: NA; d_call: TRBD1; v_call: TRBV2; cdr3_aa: CASSRDRYNSPLHF; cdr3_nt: TGTGCCAGCAGTCGGGACAGATATAATTCACCCCTCCACTTT
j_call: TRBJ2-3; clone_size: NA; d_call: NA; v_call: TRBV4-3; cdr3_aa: CASSQEWRSTTTDTQYF; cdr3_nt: TGCGCCAGCAGCCAAGAATGGCGTAGCACAACCACAGATACGCAGTATTTT
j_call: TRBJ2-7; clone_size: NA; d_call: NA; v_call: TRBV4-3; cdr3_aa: CASSHQQGKAYEQYF; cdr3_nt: TGCGCCAGCAGCCACCAGCAGGGGAAGGCCTACGAGCAGTACTTC
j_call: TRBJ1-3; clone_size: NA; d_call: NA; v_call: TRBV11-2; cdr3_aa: CASSSHLLSRAPGNTIYF; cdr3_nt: TGTGCCAGCAGCTCCCACTTGCTATCCAGGGCTCCGGGAAACACCATATATTTT
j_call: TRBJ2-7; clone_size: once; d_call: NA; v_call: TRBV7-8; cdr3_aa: CASSLRSGPGGLGEQYF; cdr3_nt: TGTGCCAGCAGCTTACGGTCAGGCCCAGGGGGGTTGGGCGAGCAGTACTTC
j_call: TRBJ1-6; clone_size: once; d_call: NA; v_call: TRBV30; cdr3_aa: CAWSVLRGVNSPLHF; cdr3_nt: TGTGCCTGGAGTGTACTGCGGGGTGTGAATTCACCCCTCCACTTT
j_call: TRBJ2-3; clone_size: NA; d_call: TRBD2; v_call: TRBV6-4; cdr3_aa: CASSETSGSLDTQYF; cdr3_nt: TGTGCCAGCAGTGAAACTAGCGGGAGTTTAGATACGCAGTATTTT
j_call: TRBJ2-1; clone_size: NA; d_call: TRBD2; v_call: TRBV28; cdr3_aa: CASSPPVRSGVNEQFF; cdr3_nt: TGTGCCAGCAGCCCCCCCGTCAGGAGCGGGGTGAATGAGCAGTTCTTC
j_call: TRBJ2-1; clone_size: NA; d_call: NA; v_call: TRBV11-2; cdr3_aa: CASSSTSGAYNEQFF; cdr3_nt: TGTGCCAGCAGCTCCACAAGCGGAGCCTACAATGAGCAGTTCTTC
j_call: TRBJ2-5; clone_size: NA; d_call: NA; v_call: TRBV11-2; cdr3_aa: CASSHLHAAAGETQYF; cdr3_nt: TGTGCCAGCAGCCACCTCCACGCGGCCGCGGGAGAGACCCAGTACTTC
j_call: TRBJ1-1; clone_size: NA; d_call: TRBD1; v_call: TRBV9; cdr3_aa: CASSVGGQGGNTEAFF; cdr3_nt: TGTGCCAGCAGCGTTGGCGGACAGGGCGGGAACACTGAAGCTTTCTTT
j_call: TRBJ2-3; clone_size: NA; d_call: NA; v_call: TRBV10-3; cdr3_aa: CAISESTGTDTQYF; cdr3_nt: TGTGCCATCAGTGAGTCCACGGGCACAGATACGCAGTATTTT
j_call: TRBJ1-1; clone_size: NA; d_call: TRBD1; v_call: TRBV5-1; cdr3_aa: CASSLGDRMNTEAFF; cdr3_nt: TGCGCCAGCAGCCTGGGGGACAGGATGAACACTGAAGCTTTCTTT
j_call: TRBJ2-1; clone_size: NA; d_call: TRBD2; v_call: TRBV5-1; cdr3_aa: CASSFGRVINEQFF; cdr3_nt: TGCGCCAGCAGCTTCGGGAGGGTAATAAATGAGCAGTTCTTC
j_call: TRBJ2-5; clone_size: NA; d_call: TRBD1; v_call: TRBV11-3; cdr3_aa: CASSLNHRLDRVFRETQYF; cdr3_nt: TGTGCCAGCAGCCTAAACCACCGCTTGGACAGGGTGTTTCGAGAGACCCAGTACTTC
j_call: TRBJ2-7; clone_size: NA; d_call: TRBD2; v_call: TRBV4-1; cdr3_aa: CASSQESSGRAYEQYF; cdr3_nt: TGCGCCAGCAGCCAAGAGTCTAGCGGGAGGGCCTACGAGCAGTACTTC
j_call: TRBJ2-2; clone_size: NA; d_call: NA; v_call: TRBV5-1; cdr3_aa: CASSLGGRGDTGELFF; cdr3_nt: TGCGCCAGCAGCTTGGGGGGCAGGGGAGACACCGGGGAGCTGTTTTTT
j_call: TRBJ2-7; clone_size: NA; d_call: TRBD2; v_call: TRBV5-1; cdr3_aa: CASSLGLAVYEQYF; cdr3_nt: TGCGCCAGCAGCTTAGGACTAGCAGTCTACGAGCAGTACTTC
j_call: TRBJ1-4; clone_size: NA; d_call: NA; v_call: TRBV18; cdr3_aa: CASSPEAATNEKLFF; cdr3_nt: TGTGCCAGCTCACCAGAGGCGGCAACTAATGAAAAACTGTTTTTT